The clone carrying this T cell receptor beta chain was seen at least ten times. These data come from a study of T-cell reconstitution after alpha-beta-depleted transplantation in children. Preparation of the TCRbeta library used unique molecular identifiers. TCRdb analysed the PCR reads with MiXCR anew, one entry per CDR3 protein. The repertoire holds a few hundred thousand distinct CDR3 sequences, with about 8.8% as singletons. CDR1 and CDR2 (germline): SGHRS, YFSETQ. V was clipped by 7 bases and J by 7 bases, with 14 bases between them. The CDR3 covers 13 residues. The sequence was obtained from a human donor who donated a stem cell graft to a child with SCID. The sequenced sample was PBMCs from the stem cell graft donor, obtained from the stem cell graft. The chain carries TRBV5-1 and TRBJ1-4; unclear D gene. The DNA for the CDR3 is TGCGCCAGCGCCATGGAAGGGTCTGAAAAACTGTTTTTT. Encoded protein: CASAMEGSEKLFF. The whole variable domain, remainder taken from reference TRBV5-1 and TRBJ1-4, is KAGVTQTPRYLIKTRGQQVTLSCSPISGHRSVSWYQQTPGQGLQFLFEYFSETQRNKGNFPGRFSGRQFSNSRSEMNVSTLELGDSALYLCASAMEGSEKLFFGSGTQLSVL.